The sequence of this T cell receptor beta chain was determined in a study of blood T cell repertoires in COVID-19. Study as a whole: Sites in the United States, Italy and Spain provided acute and convalescent COVID-19 samples.

The V gene's germline CDR1 is LGHNA and CDR2 YNFKEQ. The V gene end was trimmed by 2 bases and the J gene end by 6 bases; junction bases not matched to a gene: 11. The length of the CDR3 is 16 residues. One Seattle source followed patients from active infection through their disease course. The data were produced by immunoSEQ multiplex PCR, yet TCRdb's version contains in-frame clones alone and is incomplete. This table holds about 38,000 clones, about 90% found once. This rearrangement joins TRBV4-2 to TRBJ1-1; 8 bases line up with TRBD1. This sequence was found in a man in his sixties with COVID-19, enrolled during active disease. The sample was peripheral blood. The CDR3: CASSQPTPDRASEAFF. The CDR3 nucleotides are TGTGCCAGCAGCCAACCAACCCCGGACAGGGCTTCTGAAGCTTTCTTT.